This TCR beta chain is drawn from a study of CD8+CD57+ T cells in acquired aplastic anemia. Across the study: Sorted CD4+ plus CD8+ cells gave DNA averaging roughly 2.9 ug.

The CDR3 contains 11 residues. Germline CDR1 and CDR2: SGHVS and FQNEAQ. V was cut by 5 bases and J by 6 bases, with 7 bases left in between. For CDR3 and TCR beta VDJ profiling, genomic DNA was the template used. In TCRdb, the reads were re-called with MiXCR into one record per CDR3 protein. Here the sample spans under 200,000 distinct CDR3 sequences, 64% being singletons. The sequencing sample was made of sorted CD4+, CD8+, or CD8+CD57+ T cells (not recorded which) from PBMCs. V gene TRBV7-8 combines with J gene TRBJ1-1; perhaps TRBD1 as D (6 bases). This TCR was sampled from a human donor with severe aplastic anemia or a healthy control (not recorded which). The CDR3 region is CASSHRAEAFF. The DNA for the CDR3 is TGTGCCAGCAGCCACAGGGCTGAAGCTTTCTTT.